Reported below is one T cell receptor (beta chain). Its antigen is not identified. The data originate from a study of cytomegalovirus exposure and HLA in healthy donors. General observations from the study: Later analysis identified about 17,000 TCR beta sequences associated with HLA alleles, using a false discovery rate threshold of 0.05. CMV serostatus was the only recorded immune exposure for donors. Sequence variants that were highly shared formed a cluster that was likely a sequencing artifact. Some public TCRs appeared in many individuals, while most sequences were rare.

The study ran its PCR with 60 Vbeta and 13 Jbeta primers. Generated by immunoSEQ multiplex PCR, the TCRdb table keeps only in-frame clones and is missing some. The data show over 150,000 clones, roughly 79% seen once. Specimen: PBMCs. The sequence was obtained from a woman aged 18-29 years in good health and CMV-seronegative.

The CDR3 nucleotides are TGTGCCAGCAGTTCTGCGGAGGCGGGGGCGGGTGGCTACACCTTC. It specifies CASSSAEAGAGGYTF. The chain links TRBV6-6 to TRBJ1-2; perhaps TRBD1 as D (6 bases). Between the trimmed V and J ends, which lost 4 bases and 7 bases, there was a span of 19 bases. Germline V gives CDR1 MNHNY, CDR2 SVGAGI (reference sequence). The CDR3 extends over 15 amino acids.